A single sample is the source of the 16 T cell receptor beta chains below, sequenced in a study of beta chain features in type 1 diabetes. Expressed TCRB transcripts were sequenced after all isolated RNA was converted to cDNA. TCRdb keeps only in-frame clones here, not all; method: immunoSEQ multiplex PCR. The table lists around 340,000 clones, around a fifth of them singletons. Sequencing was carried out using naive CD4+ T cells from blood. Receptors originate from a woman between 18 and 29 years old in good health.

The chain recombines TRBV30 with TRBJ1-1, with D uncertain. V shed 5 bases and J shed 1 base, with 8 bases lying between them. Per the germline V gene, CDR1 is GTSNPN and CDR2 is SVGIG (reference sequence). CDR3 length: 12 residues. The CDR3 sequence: CAWAQQNTEAFF. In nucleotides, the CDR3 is TGTGCCTGGGCACAGCAGAACACTGAAGCTTTCTTT.

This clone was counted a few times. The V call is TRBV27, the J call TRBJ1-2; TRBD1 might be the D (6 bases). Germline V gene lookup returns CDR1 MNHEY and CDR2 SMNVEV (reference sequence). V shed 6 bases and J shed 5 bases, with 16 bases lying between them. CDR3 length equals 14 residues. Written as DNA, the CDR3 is TGTGCCAGCAGAACAGGGTTCCTCGCGTATGGCTACACCTTC. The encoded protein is CASRTGFLAYGYTF.

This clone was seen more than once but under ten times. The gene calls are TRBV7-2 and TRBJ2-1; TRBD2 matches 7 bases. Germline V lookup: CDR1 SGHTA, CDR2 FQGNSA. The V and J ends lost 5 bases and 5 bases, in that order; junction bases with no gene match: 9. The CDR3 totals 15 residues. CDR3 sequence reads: CASSPQGGRHNEQFF. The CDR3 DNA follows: TGTGCCAGCAGCCCGCAGGGAGGGAGGCACAATGAGCAGTTCTTC.

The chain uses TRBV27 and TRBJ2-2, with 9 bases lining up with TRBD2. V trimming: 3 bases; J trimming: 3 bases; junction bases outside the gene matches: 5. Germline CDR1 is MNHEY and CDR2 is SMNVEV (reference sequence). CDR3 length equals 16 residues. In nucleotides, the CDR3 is TGTGCCAGCAGTTTTCTAGCGGGATCACACACCGGGGAGCTGTTTTTT. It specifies CASSFLAGSHTGELFF.

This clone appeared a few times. The CDR3 spells CASSQGLAGINEQFF. The CDR3 DNA sequence: TGTGCCAGCAGCCAGGGACTAGCGGGGATCAATGAGCAGTTCTTC. The genes are TRBV11-2 and TRBJ2-1; 13 bases fit TRBD2. The CDR3 loop spans 15 amino acids. In germline, CDR1 is SGHAT, CDR2 FQNNGV. J was trimmed by 6 bases and V by 5 bases; bases with no gene match: 4.

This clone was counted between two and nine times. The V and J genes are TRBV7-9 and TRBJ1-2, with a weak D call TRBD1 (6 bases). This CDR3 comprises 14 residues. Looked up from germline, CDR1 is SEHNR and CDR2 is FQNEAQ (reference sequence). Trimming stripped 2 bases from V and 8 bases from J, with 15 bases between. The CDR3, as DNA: TGTGCCAGCAGCTTATCCCAGGGGCAGCGAGGCTACACCTTC. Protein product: CASSLSQGQRGYTF. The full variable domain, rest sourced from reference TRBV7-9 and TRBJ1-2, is DTGVSQNPRHKITKRGQNVTFRCDPISEHNRLYWYRQTLGQGPEFLTYFQNEAQLEKSRLLSDRFSAERPKGSFSTLEIQRTEQGDSAMYLCASSLSQGQRGYTFGSGTRLTVV.

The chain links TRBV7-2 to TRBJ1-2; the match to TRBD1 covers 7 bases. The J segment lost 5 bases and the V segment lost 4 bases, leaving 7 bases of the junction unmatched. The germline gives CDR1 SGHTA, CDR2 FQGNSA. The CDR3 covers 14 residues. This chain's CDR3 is CASSSPGGSYGYTF. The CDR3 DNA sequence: TGTGCCAGCAGCTCTCCAGGGGGTTCTTATGGCTACACCTTC.

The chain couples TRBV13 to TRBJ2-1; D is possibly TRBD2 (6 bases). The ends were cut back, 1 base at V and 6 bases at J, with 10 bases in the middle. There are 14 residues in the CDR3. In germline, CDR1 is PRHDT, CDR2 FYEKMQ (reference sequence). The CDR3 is CASSLVSGSNEQFF. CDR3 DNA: TGTGCCAGCAGCTTAGTTTCCGGGAGCAATGAGCAGTTCTTC.

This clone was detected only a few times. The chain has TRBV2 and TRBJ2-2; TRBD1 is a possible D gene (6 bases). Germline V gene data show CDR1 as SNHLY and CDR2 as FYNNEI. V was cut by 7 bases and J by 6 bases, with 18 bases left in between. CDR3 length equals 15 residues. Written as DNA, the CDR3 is TGTGCCAGCACCCATACAACAGGGACGGCCGGGGAGCTGTTTTTT. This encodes CASTHTTGTAGELFF. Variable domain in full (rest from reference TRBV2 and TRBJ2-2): EPEVTQTPSHQVTQMGQEVILRCVPISNHLYFYWYRQILGQKVEFLVSFYNNEISEKSEIFDDQFSVERPDGSNFTLKIRSTKLEDSAMYFCASTHTTGTAGELFFGEGSRLTVL.

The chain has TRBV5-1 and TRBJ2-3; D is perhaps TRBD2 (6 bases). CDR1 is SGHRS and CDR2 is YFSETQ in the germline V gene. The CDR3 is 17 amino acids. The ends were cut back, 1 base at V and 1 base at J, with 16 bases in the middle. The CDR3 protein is CASSLPLGPGGTDTQYF. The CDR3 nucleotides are TGCGCCAGCAGCTTGCCCTTAGGACCGGGGGGCACAGATACGCAGTATTTT.

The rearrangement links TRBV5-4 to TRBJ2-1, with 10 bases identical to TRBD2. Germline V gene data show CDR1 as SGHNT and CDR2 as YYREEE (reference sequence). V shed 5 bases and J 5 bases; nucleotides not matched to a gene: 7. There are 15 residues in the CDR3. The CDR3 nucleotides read TGTGCCAGCAGGCGGCTAGCGGGAGTAAACAATGAGCAGTTCTTC. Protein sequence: CASRRLAGVNNEQFF.

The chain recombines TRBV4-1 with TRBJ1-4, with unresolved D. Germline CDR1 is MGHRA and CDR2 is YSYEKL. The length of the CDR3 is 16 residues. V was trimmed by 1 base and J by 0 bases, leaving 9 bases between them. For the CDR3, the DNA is TGCGCCAGCAGCCAAGTTCGGGATCCAACTAATGAAAAACTGTTTTTT. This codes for CASSQVRDPTNEKLFF.

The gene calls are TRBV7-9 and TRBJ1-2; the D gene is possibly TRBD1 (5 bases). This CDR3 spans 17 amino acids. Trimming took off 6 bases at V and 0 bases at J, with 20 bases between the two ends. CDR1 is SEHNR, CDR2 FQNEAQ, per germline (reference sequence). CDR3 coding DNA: TGTGCCAGCAGGGATCTCAGGGTGGTCGCAGCTAACTATGGCTACACCTTC. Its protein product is CASRDLRVVAANYGYTF.

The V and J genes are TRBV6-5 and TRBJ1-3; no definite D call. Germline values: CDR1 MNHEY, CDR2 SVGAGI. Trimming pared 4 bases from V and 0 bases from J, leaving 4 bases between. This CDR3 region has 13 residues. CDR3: CASSSGSGNTIYF. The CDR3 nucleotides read TGTGCCAGCAGTTCAGGCTCTGGAAACACCATATATTTT.

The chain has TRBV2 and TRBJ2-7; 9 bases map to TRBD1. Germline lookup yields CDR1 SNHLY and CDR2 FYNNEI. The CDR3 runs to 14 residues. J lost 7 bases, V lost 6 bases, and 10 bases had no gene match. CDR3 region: CASSEFDRGGEQYF. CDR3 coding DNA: TGTGCCAGCAGCGAATTTGACAGGGGGGGTGAGCAGTACTTC.

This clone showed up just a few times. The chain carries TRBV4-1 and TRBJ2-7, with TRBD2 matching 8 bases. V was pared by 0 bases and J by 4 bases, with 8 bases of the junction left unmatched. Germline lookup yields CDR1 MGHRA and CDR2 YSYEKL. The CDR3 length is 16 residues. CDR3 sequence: CASSQEVAGRIYEQYF. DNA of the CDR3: TGCGCCAGCAGCCAAGAGGTAGCGGGAAGAATTTACGAGCAGTACTTC.